This record looks at one TCR beta chain sequence and its context. Its target is unknown. The method was immunoSEQ multiplex PCR; TCRdb's version includes in-frame clones alone and lacks a portion of them. The sample holds 85,000 to 100,000 clones, about 92% seen once. The germline CDR1 and CDR2 sequences are SNHLY and FYNNEI. Trimming took off 6 bases at V and 3 bases at J, with 12 bases between the two ends. This CDR3 region has 14 residues. These data belong to a study of T cell responses to AZD1222 COVID-19 vaccine. Overall study: Doses given second, at about 4 or about 12 weeks, were pooled. Points from the study as a whole: Donors were largely white British and mainly female; clonal diversity was possibly underestimated. Regions 160-218 and 743-854 held dominance among vaccine-associated CD4 TCRs, which spanned spike.

The receptor comes from an adult in good health. The input for sequencing was peripheral blood, taken on day 0 of AZD1222 vaccination. The V call is TRBV2, the J call TRBJ1-3; D is unclear. CDR3 sequence reads: CASSERANGNTIYF. The DNA for the CDR3 is TGTGCCAGCAGCGAAAGGGCGAATGGAAACACCATATATTTT. Combining the CDR3 with reference TRBV2 and TRBJ1-3 gives the whole variable domain EPEVTQTPSHQVTQMGQEVILRCVPISNHLYFYWYRQILGQKVEFLVSFYNNEISEKSEIFDDQFSVERPDGSNFTLKIRSTKLEDSAMYFCASSERANGNTIYFGEGSWLTVV.